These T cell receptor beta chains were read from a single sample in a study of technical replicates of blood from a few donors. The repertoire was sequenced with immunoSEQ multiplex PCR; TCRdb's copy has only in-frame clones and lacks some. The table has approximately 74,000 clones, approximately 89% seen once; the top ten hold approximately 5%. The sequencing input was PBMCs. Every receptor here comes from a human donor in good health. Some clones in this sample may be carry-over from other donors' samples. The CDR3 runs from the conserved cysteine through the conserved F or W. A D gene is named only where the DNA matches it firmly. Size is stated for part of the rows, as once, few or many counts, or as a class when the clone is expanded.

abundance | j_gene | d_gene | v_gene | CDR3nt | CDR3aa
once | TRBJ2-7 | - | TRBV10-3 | TGTGCCATGTCCGGGACTTTCTCCTACGAGCAGTACTTC | CAMSGTFSYEQYF
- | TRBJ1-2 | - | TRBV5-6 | TGTGCCAGCATTCTAAGGGGGAGTACTAACTATGGCTACACCTTC | CASILRGSTNYGYTF
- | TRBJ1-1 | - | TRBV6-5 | TGTGCCAGCATGAGGAAATCCGACACTGAAGCTTTCTTT | CASMRKSDTEAFF
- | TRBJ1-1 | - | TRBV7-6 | TGTGCCAGCAGCTTAACGACAGTCACTGAAGCTTTCTTT | CASSLTTVTEAFF
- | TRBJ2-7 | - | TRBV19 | TGTGCCAGTAGTATAGATGGCGGACTAAGCGAGCAGTACTTC | CASSIDGGLSEQYF
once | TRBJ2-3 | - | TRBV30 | TGTGCCTGGTGCGGTTGGGTAGGCACAGATACGCAGTATTTT | CAWCGWVGTDTQYF
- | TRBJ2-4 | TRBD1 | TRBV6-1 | TGTGCCAGCAGTTGGGACAGGGCTGACATTCAGTACTTC | CASSWDRADIQYF
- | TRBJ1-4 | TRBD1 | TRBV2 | TGTGCCAGCAGTGGTGGACAGGCGGCTAATGAAAAACTGTTTTTT | CASSGGQAANEKLFF
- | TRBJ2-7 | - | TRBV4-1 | TGCGCCAGCAGCCAAGATCAAGTTGCAGGCCCCAACCACGAGCAGTACTTC | CASSQDQVAGPNHEQYF
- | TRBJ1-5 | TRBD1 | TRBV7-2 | TGTGCCAGCAGCTTCGACAGGGGGGGTCAGCCCCAGCATTTT | CASSFDRGGQPQHF
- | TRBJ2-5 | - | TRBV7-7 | TGTGCCAGCAGCTCCGGGTCGGGGGGCCAGGAGACCCAGTACTTC | CASSSGSGGQETQYF
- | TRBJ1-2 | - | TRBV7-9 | TGTGCCAGCAGAGATAACAGGGAAGGGGACTATGGCTACACCTTC | CASRDNREGDYGYTF
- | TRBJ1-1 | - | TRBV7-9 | TGTGCCAGCAGCCTCAGGGTGTACACTGAAGCTTTCTTT | CASSLRVYTEAFF
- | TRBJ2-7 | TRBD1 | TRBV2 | TGTGCCAGCAGTCTGGACAGGGGTTCAAACGAGCAGTACTTC | CASSLDRGSNEQYF
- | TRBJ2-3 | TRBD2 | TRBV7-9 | TGTGCCAGCAGCATAGCGGGGGGAGATACGCAGTATTTT | CASSIAGGDTQYF
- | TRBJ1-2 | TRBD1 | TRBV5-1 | TGCGCCAGCACCCCTTCTCAGGGGGATGGCTACACCTTC | CASTPSQGDGYTF
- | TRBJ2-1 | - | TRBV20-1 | TGCAGTGCCAGAATACGACAGGAGAAGTTCTTC | CSARIRQEKFF
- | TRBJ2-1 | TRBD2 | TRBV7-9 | TGTGCCAGCAGCTTTTCTACGGGGCTAGCGGGAGGGGATGAGCAGTTCTTC | CASSFSTGLAGGDEQFF
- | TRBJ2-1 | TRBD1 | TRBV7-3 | TGTGCCAGCAGCTGGGGAACAGGGGGCACCTACAATGAGCAGTTCTTC | CASSWGTGGTYNEQFF
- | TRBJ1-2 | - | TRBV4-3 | TGCGCCAGCAGCCAAGAGTCGACAGCTAACTATGGCTACACCTTC | CASSQESTANYGYTF
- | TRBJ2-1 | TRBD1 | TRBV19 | TGTGCCAGTAGTATTTCCGGGACAGGGGGCAGGAATGAGCAGTTCTTC | CASSISGTGGRNEQFF
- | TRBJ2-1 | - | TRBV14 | TGTGCCAGCAGCCAATTGGGCGGGATCTACAATGAGCAGTTCTTC | CASSQLGGIYNEQFF
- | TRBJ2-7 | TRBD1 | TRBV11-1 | TGTGCCAGCAGTTCGAGACCAACAGGGGGCCTAGGAGGGCAGTACTTC | CASSSRPTGGLGGQYF
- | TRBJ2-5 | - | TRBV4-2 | TGTGCCAGCAGCCACGGCGTACGGGGGCAAGAGACCCAGTACTTC | CASSHGVRGQETQYF
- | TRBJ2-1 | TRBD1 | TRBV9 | TGTGCCAGCAGCAACAGGGGGAGTAGCAATGAGCAGTTCTTC | CASSNRGSSNEQFF
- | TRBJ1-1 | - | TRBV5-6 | TGTGCCAGCAGCCCCCGAGGTGGAAGTAACACTGAAGCTTTCTTT | CASSPRGGSNTEAFF
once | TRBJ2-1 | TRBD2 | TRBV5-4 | TGTGCCAGCAGCTTACCCCTCTTACCGGGACTAGCCCCCAATGAGCAGTTCTTC | CASSLPLLPGLAPNEQFF
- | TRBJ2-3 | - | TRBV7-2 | TGTGCCAGCAGCAAGCAGGACGCCGGGAATACGCAGTATTTT | CASSKQDAGNTQYF
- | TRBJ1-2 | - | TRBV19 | TGTGCCAGTAGTCTAGCGGGACAAACCTTGGCGGGCTACACCTTC | CASSLAGQTLAGYTF
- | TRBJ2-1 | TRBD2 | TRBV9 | TGTGCCAGCAGCGTTACCGGGACTAGGGGTTACAATGAGCAGTTCTTC | CASSVTGTRGYNEQFF